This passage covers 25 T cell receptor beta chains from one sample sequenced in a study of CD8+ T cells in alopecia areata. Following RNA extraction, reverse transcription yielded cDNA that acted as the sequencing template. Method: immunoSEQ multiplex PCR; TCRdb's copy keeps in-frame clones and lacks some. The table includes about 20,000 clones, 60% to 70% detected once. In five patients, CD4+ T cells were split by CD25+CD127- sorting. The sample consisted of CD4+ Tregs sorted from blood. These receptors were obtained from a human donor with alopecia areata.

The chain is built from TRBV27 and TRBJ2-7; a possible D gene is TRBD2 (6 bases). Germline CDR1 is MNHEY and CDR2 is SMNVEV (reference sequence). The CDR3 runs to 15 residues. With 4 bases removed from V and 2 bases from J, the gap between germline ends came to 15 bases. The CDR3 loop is CASSWRAARAYEQYF. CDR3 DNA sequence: TGTGCCAGCAGTTGGAGGGCCGCCAGGGCCTACGAGCAGTACTTC.

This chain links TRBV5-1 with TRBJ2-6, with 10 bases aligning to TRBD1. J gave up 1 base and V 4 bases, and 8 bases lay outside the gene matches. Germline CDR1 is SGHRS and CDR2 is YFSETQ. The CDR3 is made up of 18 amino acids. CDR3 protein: CASSRRQGAKSGANVLTF. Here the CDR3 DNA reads TGCGCCAGCAGCCGGCGACAGGGGGCTAAATCTGGGGCCAACGTCCTGACTTTC. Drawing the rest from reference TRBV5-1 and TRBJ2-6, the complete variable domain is KAGVTQTPRYLIKTRGQQVTLSCSPISGHRSVSWYQQTPGQGLQFLFEYFSETQRNKGNFPGRFSGRQFSNSRSEMNVSTLELGDSALYLCASSRRQGAKSGANVLTFGAGSRLTVL.

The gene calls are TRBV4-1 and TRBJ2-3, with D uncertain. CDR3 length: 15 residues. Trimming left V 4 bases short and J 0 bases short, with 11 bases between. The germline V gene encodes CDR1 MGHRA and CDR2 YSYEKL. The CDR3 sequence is CASSPRRLSTDTQYF. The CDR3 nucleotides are TGCGCCAGCAGCCCCCGCCGATTGAGCACAGATACGCAGTATTTT.

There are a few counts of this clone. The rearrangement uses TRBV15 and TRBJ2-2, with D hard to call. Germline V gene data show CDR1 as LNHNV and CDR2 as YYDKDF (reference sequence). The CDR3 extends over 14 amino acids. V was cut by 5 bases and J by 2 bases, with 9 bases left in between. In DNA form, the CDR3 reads TGTGCCACCAGCTATTCACTCAACACCGGGGAGCTGTTTTTT. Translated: CATSYSLNTGELFF.

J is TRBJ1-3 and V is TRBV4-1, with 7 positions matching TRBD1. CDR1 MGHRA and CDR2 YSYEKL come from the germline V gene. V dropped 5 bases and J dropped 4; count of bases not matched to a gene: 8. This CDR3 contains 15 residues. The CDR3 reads CASSFLPGQGNTIYF. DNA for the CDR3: TGCGCCAGCAGCTTCTTGCCGGGACAGGGAAACACCATATATTTT.

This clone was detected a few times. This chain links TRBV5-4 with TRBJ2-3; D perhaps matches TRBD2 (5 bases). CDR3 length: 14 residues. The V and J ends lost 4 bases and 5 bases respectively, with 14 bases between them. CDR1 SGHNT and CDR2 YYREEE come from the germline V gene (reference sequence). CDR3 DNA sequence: TGTGCCAGCAGCGTTTTCCTAGCAGGAGATACGCAGTATTTT. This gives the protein CASSVFLAGDTQYF.

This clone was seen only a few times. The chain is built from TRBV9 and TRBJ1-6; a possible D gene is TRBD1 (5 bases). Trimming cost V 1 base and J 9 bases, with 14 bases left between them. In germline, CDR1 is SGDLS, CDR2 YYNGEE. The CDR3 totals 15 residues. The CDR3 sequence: CASSVMPGGGSPLHF. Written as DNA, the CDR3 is TGTGCCAGCAGCGTAATGCCCGGGGGTGGTTCACCCCTCCACTTT.

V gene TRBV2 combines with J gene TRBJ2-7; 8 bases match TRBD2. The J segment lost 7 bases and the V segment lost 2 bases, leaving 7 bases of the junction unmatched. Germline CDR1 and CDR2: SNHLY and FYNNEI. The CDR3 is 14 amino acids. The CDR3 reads CASSELGLAREQYF. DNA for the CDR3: TGTGCCAGCAGTGAACTCGGACTAGCTCGGGAGCAGTACTTC.

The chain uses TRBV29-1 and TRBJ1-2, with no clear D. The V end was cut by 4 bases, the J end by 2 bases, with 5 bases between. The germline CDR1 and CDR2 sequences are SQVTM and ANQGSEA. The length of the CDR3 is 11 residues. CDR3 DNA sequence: TGCAGCGTTGGTGCGAACTATGGCTACACCTTC. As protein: CSVGANYGYTF.

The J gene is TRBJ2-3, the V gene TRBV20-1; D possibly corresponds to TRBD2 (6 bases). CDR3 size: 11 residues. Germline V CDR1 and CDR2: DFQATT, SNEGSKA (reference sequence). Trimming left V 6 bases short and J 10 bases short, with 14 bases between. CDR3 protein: CSAHLGTSQYF. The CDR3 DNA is TGCAGTGCCCATCTAGGGACTTCGCAGTATTTT.

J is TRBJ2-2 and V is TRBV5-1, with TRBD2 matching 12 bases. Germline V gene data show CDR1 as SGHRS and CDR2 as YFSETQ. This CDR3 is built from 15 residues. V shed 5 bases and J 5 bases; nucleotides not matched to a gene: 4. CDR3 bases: TGCGCCAGCAGGGCCGGACTAGCGGGGACCGGGGAGCTGTTTTTT. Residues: CASRAGLAGTGELFF.

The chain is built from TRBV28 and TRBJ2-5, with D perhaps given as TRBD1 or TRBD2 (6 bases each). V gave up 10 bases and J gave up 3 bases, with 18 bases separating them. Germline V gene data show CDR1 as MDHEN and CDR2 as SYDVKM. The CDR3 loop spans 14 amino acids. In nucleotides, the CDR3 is TGTGCCACCATAGGGGGGCCCAGGGAAGAGACCCAGTACTTC. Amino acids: CATIGGPREETQYF.

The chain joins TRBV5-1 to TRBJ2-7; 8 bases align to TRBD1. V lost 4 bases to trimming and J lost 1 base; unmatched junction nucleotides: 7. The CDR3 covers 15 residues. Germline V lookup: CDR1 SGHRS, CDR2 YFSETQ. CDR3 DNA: TGCGCCAGCAGCCCAAGACAGGGGATTTCCTACGAGCAGTACTTC. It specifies CASSPRQGISYEQYF.

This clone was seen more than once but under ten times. The CDR3 nucleotides are TGTGCCATCCAAGAGGGGGCCGGAAACACCATATATTTT. This sequence encodes CAIQEGAGNTIYF. The chain couples TRBV10-3 to TRBJ1-3; 7 nucleotides agree with TRBD1. Germline V CDR1 and CDR2: ENHRY, SYGVKD. The CDR3 is made up of 13 amino acids. Losses at the gene ends were 8 bases for V and 4 bases for J; bases not matched to a gene: 5.

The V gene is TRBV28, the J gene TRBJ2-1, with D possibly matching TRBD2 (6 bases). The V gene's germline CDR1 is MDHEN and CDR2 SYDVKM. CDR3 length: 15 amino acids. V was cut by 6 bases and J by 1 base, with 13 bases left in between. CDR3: CASRTGTRSYNEQFF. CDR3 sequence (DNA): TGTGCCAGCAGAACCGGGACTCGATCCTACAATGAGCAGTTCTTC.

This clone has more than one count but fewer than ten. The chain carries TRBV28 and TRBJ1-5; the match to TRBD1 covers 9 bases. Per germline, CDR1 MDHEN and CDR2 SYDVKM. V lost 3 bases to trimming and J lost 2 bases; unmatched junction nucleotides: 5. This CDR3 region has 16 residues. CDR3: CASSFRTGVGNQPQHF. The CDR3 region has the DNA TGTGCCAGCAGTTTTAGGACAGGGGTGGGCAATCAGCCCCAGCATTTT.

CDR3 residues: CASSFGLAGVYEQYF. DNA for the CDR3: TGCGCCAGCAGCTTCGGACTAGCGGGGGTCTACGAGCAGTACTTC. This chain links TRBV5-1 with TRBJ2-7, with TRBD2 matching 13 bases. After removal of 2 bases from V and 3 bases from J, the junction contained 2 bases not matched to a gene. Germline CDR1 and CDR2: SGHRS and YFSETQ. The length of the CDR3 is 15 residues.

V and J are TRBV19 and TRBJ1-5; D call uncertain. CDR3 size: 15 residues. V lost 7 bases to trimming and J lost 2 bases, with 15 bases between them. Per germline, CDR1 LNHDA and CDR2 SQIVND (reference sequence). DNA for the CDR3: TGTGCCAGTAATGTCCTTAAAATGGGCAATCAGCCCCAGCATTTT. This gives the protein CASNVLKMGNQPQHF.

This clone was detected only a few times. CDR3 bases: TGTGCCAGCAGGGGCCTAGCGGCCACAGATACGCAGTATTTT. Its translation: CASRGLAATDTQYF. The rearrangement links TRBV28 to TRBJ2-3, with 7 positions matching TRBD2. CDR3 length: 14 residues. Unmatched junction bases numbered 5, after V lost 6 bases and J lost 2 bases. Germline CDR1 MDHEN, CDR2 SYDVKM. The whole variable domain, remainder taken from reference TRBV28 and TRBJ2-3, is DVKVTQSSRYLVKRTGEKVFLECVQDMDHENMFWYRQDPGLGLRLIYFSYDVKMKEKGDIPEGYSVSREKKERFSLILESASTNQTSMYLCASRGLAATDTQYFGPGTRLTVL.

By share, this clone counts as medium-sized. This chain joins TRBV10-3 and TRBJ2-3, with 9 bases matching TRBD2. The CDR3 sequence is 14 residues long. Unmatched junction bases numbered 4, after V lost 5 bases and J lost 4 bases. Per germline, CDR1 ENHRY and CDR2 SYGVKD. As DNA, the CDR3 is TGTGCCATCAGTCGTAGCGGGGGAGCAGATACGCAGTATTTT. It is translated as CAISRSGGADTQYF.

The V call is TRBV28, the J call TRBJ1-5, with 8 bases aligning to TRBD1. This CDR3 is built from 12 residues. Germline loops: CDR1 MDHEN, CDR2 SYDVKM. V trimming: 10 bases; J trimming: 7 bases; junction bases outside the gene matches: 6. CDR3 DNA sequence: TGTGCCACCCGGACAGGGACACAGCCCCAGCATTTT. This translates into CATRTGTQPQHF.

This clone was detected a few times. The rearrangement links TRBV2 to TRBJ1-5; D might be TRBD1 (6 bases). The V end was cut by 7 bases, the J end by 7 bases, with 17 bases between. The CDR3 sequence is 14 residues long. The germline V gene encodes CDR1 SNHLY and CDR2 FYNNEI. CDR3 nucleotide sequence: TGTGCCAGCAAGAGGCAACAGGGCTGGCAGCCCCAGCATTTT. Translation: CASKRQQGWQPQHF.

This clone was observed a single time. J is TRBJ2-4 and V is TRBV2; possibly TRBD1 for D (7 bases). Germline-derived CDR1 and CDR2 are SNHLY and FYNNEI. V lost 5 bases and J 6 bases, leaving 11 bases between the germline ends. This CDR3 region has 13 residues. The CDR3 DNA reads TGTGCCAGCAGTAGGGGGCGGGGAAACATTCAGTACTTC. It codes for CASSRGRGNIQYF.

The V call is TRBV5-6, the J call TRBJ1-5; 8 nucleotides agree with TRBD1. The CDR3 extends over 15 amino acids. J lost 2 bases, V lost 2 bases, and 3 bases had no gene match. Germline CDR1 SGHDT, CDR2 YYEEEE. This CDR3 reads CASSFWGQGNQPQHF. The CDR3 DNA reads TGTGCCAGCAGCTTTTGGGGACAGGGCAATCAGCCCCAGCATTTT.

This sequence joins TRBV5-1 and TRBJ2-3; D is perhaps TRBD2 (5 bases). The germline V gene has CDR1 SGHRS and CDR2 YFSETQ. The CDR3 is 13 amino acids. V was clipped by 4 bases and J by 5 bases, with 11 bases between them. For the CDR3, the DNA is TGCGCCAGCAGCCGGACTCCAAGAGATACGCAGTATTTT. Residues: CASSRTPRDTQYF. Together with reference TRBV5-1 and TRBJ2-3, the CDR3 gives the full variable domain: KAGVTQTPRYLIKTRGQQVTLSCSPISGHRSVSWYQQTPGQGLQFLFEYFSETQRNKGNFPGRFSGRQFSNSRSEMNVSTLELGDSALYLCASSRTPRDTQYFGPGTRLTVL.